What follows are 21 T cell receptor beta chains derived from one specimen sequenced in a study of neoadjuvant anti-PD-1 for oral cavity cancer. The repertoire was sequenced with immunoSEQ multiplex PCR; TCRdb's copy has only in-frame clones and lacks some. The top ten hold 3.5% to 4.5% of the sample, which has 8,000 to 10,000 clones, about three fifths seen once. Described time point: after neoadjuvant nivolumab, at surgical resection. The sample in question was PBMCs, obtained after nivolumab (anti-PD-1) treatment. The source of these receptors is a person between 40 and 79 years old with oral cavity squamous cell carcinoma.

The rearrangement joins TRBV10-3 to TRBJ2-7, with 10 bases matching TRBD1. CDR1 is ENHRY, CDR2 SYGVKD, per germline. The CDR3 is made up of 14 amino acids. J lost 2 bases, V lost 10 bases, and 8 bases had no gene match. CDR3 sequence reads: CATIPGTGAYEQYF. The CDR3 DNA reads TGTGCCACCATACCGGGGACAGGGGCCTACGAGCAGTACTTC.

The rearrangement links TRBV5-6 to TRBJ2-3, with D perhaps matching TRBD2 (5 bases). V lost 3 bases to trimming and J lost 4 bases, with 21 bases between them. This CDR3 contains 17 residues. Germline V gene data show CDR1 as SGHDT and CDR2 as YYEEEE. The CDR3 loop is CASSSTGSVGGADTQYF. The CDR3 DNA reads TGTGCCAGCAGCTCAACGGGTAGCGTCGGAGGTGCAGATACGCAGTATTTT.

This chain uses TRBV7-9 with TRBJ1-2; 7 nucleotides agree with TRBD1. Germline loops: CDR1 SEHNR, CDR2 FQNEAQ (reference sequence). The V and J ends lost 4 bases and 4 bases, in that order; junction bases with no gene match: 6. This CDR3 has 14 residues. The CDR3 protein is CASSSPGQIYGYTF. The CDR3 DNA sequence: TGTGCCAGCAGCTCACCGGGACAGATCTATGGCTACACCTTC.

The V and J genes are TRBV19 and TRBJ1-5, with TRBD1 matching over 9 bases. Germline trimming cut 5 bases from V and 0 bases from J; bases unmatched to any gene: 8. CDR3 size: 17 residues. CDR1 and CDR2 (germline): LNHDA, SQIVND (reference sequence). CDR3 DNA: TGTGCCAGTAGTTCCCCGGGACAGGGCATTAGCAATCAGCCCCAGCATTTT. Its translation: CASSSPGQGISNQPQHF.

V gene TRBV7-2 combines with J gene TRBJ2-7; TRBD2 aligns across 8 bases. Per germline, CDR1 SGHTA and CDR2 FQGNSA. V was pared by 2 bases and J by 5 bases, with 11 bases of the junction left unmatched. This CDR3 comprises 16 residues. The CDR3 protein is CASSLYPGTRDNEQYF. CDR3 coding DNA: TGTGCCAGCAGCTTATACCCCGGGACTAGGGACAACGAGCAGTACTTC.

With respect to this clone: One junction end disagrees with the germline gene, perhaps due to a read error. The J gene is TRBJ2-7, the V gene TRBV9; D is undetermined. The length of the CDR3 is 11 residues. Germline CDR1 is SGDLS and CDR2 is YYNGEE. The CDR3 is CASSAEAFTDF. DNA of the CDR3: TGTGCCAGCAGCGCCGAGGCTTTCACGGACTTC.

This chain joins TRBV5-1 and TRBJ1-1; D is perhaps TRBD1 (6 bases). This CDR3 is 14 amino acids long. The V gene lost 2 bases and the J gene lost 1 base, with 9 bases spanning the gap. CDR1 SGHRS and CDR2 YFSETQ come from the germline V gene. The DNA for the CDR3 is TGCGCCAGCAGCTTCCGGGACAAGAACACTGAAGCTTTCTTT. This codes for CASSFRDKNTEAFF.

This chain uses TRBV6-6 with TRBJ1-6; 11 nucleotides align to TRBD1. Losses at the gene ends were 7 bases for V and 8 bases for J; bases not matched to a gene: 4. Per germline, CDR1 MNHNY and CDR2 SVGAGI (reference sequence). This CDR3 is 14 amino acids long. CDR3 loop: CASTGQGADSPLHF. CDR3 DNA: TGTGCCAGCACCGGACAGGGGGCTGATTCACCCCTCCACTTT.

This chain uses TRBV6-1 with TRBJ1-4; TRBD1 is a possible D gene (6 bases). CDR3 size: 15 residues. Per germline, CDR1 MNHNS and CDR2 SASEGT. Trimming removed 2 bases at V and 3 bases at J, with 10 bases between. CDR3 DNA: TGTGCCAGCAGTGAATTGGGACACCCTAATGAAAAACTGTTTTTT. Translated, it gives CASSELGHPNEKLFF.

Here the CDR3 reads CASSQEGAGYGYTF. For the CDR3, the DNA is TGCGCCAGCAGCCAAGAGGGGGCCGGCTATGGCTACACCTTC. The chain combines TRBV4-1 with TRBJ1-2, with TRBD1 as a possible D gene (6 bases). The germline V gene has CDR1 MGHRA and CDR2 YSYEKL. CDR3 length equals 14 residues. Trimming removed 0 bases from V and 4 bases from J, with 9 bases in between.

In its sample, this clone was seen once. CDR3: CASTRQGELTGELFF. The CDR3 DNA reads as TGTGCCAGCACCCGACAGGGTGAGCTCACCGGGGAGCTGTTTTTT. This chain uses TRBV7-9 with TRBJ2-2; the match to TRBD1 covers 7 bases. The ends lost 7 bases at V and 4 bases at J; junction bases unmatched: 9. Germline-derived CDR1 and CDR2 are SEHNR and FQNEAQ (reference sequence). The CDR3 length is 15 residues.

V and J are TRBV6-1 and TRBJ2-7; D remains ambiguous. The V end lost 3 bases, the J end lost 0 bases, and 6 bases lay between the germline ends. Germline-derived CDR1 and CDR2 are MNHNS and SASEGT. The CDR3 is made up of 13 amino acids. CDR3 DNA sequence: TGTGCCAGCAGTGAGACCCCCTCCTACGAGCAGTACTTC. Encoded protein: CASSETPSYEQYF.

This chain links TRBV27 with TRBJ2-1; 8 bases map to TRBD1. The CDR3 is made up of 16 amino acids. V was clipped by 3 bases and J by 1 base; unmatched bases: 5. The germline V gene encodes CDR1 MNHEY and CDR2 SMNVEV (reference sequence). The CDR3 DNA sequence: TGTGCCAGCAGTTTTCGGACAGGGCAATCCTACAATGAGCAGTTCTTC. Amino acids: CASSFRTGQSYNEQFF.

This chain connects TRBV15 to TRBJ1-2, with 7 bases identical to TRBD1. Germline V gene data show CDR1 as LNHNV and CDR2 as YYDKDF (reference sequence). Germline trimming cut 4 bases from V and 0 bases from J; bases unmatched to any gene: 5. This CDR3 is built from 15 residues. This chain's CDR3 is CATSIATGANYGYTF. The CDR3 nucleotides are TGTGCCACCAGCATTGCCACAGGGGCTAACTATGGCTACACCTTC.

The chain uses TRBV28 and TRBJ1-5, with unresolved D. The CDR3 is 14 residues long. Trimming took 5 bases from V and 2 from J, leaving 10 bases between them. Germline values: CDR1 MDHEN, CDR2 SYDVKM. CDR3 amino acids: CASSLIRGNQPQHF. Here the CDR3 DNA reads TGTGCCAGCAGTCTCATTAGGGGCAATCAGCCCCAGCATTTT. Full variable domain (rest looked up from reference TRBV28 and TRBJ1-5): DVKVTQSSRYLVKRTGEKVFLECVQDMDHENMFWYRQDPGLGLRLIYFSYDVKMKEKGDIPEGYSVSREKKERFSLILESASTNQTSMYLCASSLIRGNQPQHFGDGTRLSIL.

The chain joins TRBV10-1 to TRBJ2-2; D not certain. Germline lookup yields CDR1 WNHNN and CDR2 SYGVQD (reference sequence). This CDR3 has 14 residues. V was trimmed by 2 bases and J by 5 bases, leaving 9 bases between them. The CDR3 region has the DNA TGCGCCAGCAGTGAGACCAGGTGGACCGGGGAGCTGTTTTTT. Its translation: CASSETRWTGELFF.

This chain uses TRBV6-6 with TRBJ1-3; D gene ambiguous. Trimming shortened V by 0 bases and J by 5 bases, and 11 bases separated the two germline ends. In germline, CDR1 is MNHNY, CDR2 SVGAGI (reference sequence). CDR3 length: 15 residues. This CDR3 is CASSYSIGNRNTIYF. The CDR3, as DNA: TGTGCCAGCAGTTACTCGATAGGGAACAGAAACACCATATATTTT.

V and J are TRBV10-3 and TRBJ2-1; D is unresolved. CDR3 length: 12 residues. Germline V lookup: CDR1 ENHRY, CDR2 SYGVKD. The germline V and J ends were trimmed by 3 bases and 2 bases, with 2 bases remaining between them. CDR3 region: CAISDTYNEQFF. In DNA form, the CDR3 reads TGTGCCATCAGTGACACCTACAATGAGCAGTTCTTC.

The chain employs TRBV7-9 and TRBJ1-5; TRBD1 is a possible D gene (6 bases). Trimming shortened V by 4 bases and J by 5 bases, and 12 bases separated the two germline ends. CDR3 length: 14 amino acids. The germline V gene encodes CDR1 SEHNR and CDR2 FQNEAQ (reference sequence). The CDR3 sequence: CASSYRDTYQPQHF. The CDR3 coding sequence is TGTGCCAGCAGCTACCGGGACACCTATCAGCCCCAGCATTTT. Together with reference TRBV7-9 and TRBJ1-5, the CDR3 gives the full variable domain: DTGVSQNPRHKITKRGQNVTFRCDPISEHNRLYWYRQTLGQGPEFLTYFQNEAQLEKSRLLSDRFSAERPKGSFSTLEIQRTEQGDSAMYLCASSYRDTYQPQHFGDGTRLSIL.

This clone was recorded once. The rearrangement uses TRBV16 and TRBJ1-1; D gene ambiguous. The CDR3 loop spans 15 amino acids. Trimming shortened V by 0 bases and J by 2 bases, and 10 bases separated the two germline ends. The V gene's germline CDR1 is KGHSY and CDR2 FQNENV. The CDR3 is CASSQSRGRNTEAFF. CDR3 bases: TGTGCCAGCAGCCAATCGAGAGGAAGAAACACTGAAGCTTTCTTT.

The table lists this clone with a few counts. V is TRBV5-4 and J is TRBJ1-2; 8 positions agree with TRBD1. CDR3 length: 13 amino acids. The V segment lost 7 bases and the J segment 4 bases; nucleotides outside the gene matches: 6. Germline V gene lookup returns CDR1 SGHNT and CDR2 YYREEE (reference sequence). The CDR3 sequence: CASSPGGGYGYTF. The CDR3 DNA reads as TGTGCCAGCTCACCAGGGGGCGGCTATGGCTACACCTTC.